Following are 26 T cell receptor beta chains from one sample sequenced in a study of blood T cells in healthy people across ages. A sample-barcoded 5' primer and a J-beta primer mix were used in a second PCR of about 6 to 12 cycles. TCRdb itself ran the 5' RACE reads through MiXCR, one entry per CDR3 protein. The top ten clones hold about 22% of a sample with some 750,000 distinct CDR3 sequences, roughly 20% of them seen once. The specimen was blood. All receptors come from an older man in good health.

The chain uses TRBV3-1 and TRBJ1-2, with D hard to call. From germline, CDR1 is LGHDT and CDR2 YNNKEL (reference sequence). V shed 1 base and J shed 0 bases, with 12 bases lying between them. This CDR3 is 16 amino acids long. The CDR3 spells CASSQALVGANYGYTF. CDR3 nucleotide sequence: TGTGCCAGCAGCCAAGCCCTAGTCGGAGCTAACTATGGCTACACCTTC.

The chain has TRBV6-2 or TRBV6-3 and TRBJ2-1, with a weak D call TRBD2 (7 bases). Trimming stripped 0 bases from V and 2 bases from J, with 17 bases between. CDR3 length: 18 amino acids. Germline V gene data show CDR1 as MNHEY and CDR2 as SVGEGT. CDR3 residues: CASSYSIGRRGPYNEQFF. The CDR3 nucleotides are TGTGCCAGCAGTTACTCGATAGGCAGGCGGGGGCCCTACAATGAGCAGTTCTTC.

This clonotype appeared many times. This chain joins TRBV4-3 and TRBJ2-3; 7 positions match TRBD1. The CDR3 covers 16 residues. V was pared by 3 bases and J by 1 base, with 7 bases of the junction left unmatched. CDR1 is LGHNA and CDR2 is YSLEER in the germline V gene. CDR3 DNA sequence: TGCGCCAGCAGCCAGGAAGGGGACAGACGCACAGATACGCAGTATTTT. Translating gives CASSQEGDRRTDTQYF.

The CDR3 DNA sequence: TGTGCCAGCAGCTTACAAGGGGCCTTCTCTGGAAACACCATATATTTT. This translates into CASSLQGAFSGNTIYF. V gene TRBV11-2 combines with J gene TRBJ1-3; D might be TRBD1 (5 bases). Trimming cost V 2 bases and J 0 bases, with 11 bases left between them. The V gene's germline CDR1 is SGHAT and CDR2 FQNNGV. The CDR3 loop spans 16 amino acids.

This clonotype was counted a few times. This chain joins TRBV5-5 and TRBJ2-7; D tentatively reads TRBD1 or TRBD2 (5 bases each). CDR3 size: 14 residues. Germline V gives CDR1 SGHKS, CDR2 YYEKEE (reference sequence). The V end lost 6 bases, the J end lost 7 bases, and 20 bases lay between the germline ends. This CDR3 reads CASTRGYRWGEQYF. CDR3 sequence (DNA): TGTGCCAGCACCAGAGGGTACAGGTGGGGGGAGCAGTACTTC.

Only one count was recorded for this clonotype. V and J are TRBV5-1 and TRBJ1-1, with a tentative D call TRBD1 (5 bases). CDR1 and CDR2 (germline): SGHRS, YFSETQ. The CDR3 is 14 residues long. V shed 2 bases and J shed 4 bases, with 12 bases lying between them. Written as DNA, the CDR3 is TGCGCCAGCAGCTTCCAGGGTGGGATCACTGAAGCTTTCTTT. Protein sequence: CASSFQGGITEAFF.

The rearrangement links TRBV7-9 to TRBJ1-1, with TRBD1 identical over 7 bases. From germline, CDR1 is SEHNR and CDR2 FQNEAQ (reference sequence). V lost 1 base and J lost 7; bases outside the gene matches: 6. The length of the CDR3 is 14 residues. In DNA, the CDR3 is TGTGCCAGCAGCTTAGAGCTGACAGGGAGTGAAGCTTTCTTT. This codes for CASSLELTGSEAFF. The complete variable domain, with remaining parts taken from reference TRBV7-9 and TRBJ1-1, reads DTGVSQNPRHKITKRGQNVTFRCDPISEHNRLYWYRQTLGQGPEFLTYFQNEAQLEKSRLLSDRFSAERPKGSFSTLEIQRTEQGDSAMYLCASSLELTGSEAFFGQGTRLTVV.

This clonotype was recorded a few times. The chain uses TRBV27 and TRBJ1-1; D gene uncertain. Germline CDR1 is MNHEY and CDR2 is SMNVEV (reference sequence). The CDR3 length is 14 residues. Trimming took 4 bases from V and 3 from J, leaving 12 bases between them. CDR3 nucleotides: TGTGCCAGCAGTTCAGTCAGCTCCTACACTGAAGCTTTCTTT. This gives the protein CASSSVSSYTEAFF.

This clonotype was detected only a few times. The chain links TRBV20-1 to TRBJ1-5; 7 bases fit TRBD1. V dropped 6 bases and J dropped 11; count of bases not matched to a gene: 16. The CDR3 sequence is 14 residues long. From germline, CDR1 is DFQATT and CDR2 SNEGSKA (reference sequence). CDR3 residues: CSAASPDRVRTQHF. The CDR3 DNA follows: TGCAGTGCGGCTTCGCCCGACAGGGTGAGGACCCAGCATTTT.

This sequence joins TRBV7-9 and TRBJ1-2; D might be TRBD1 (5 bases). This CDR3 has 15 amino acids. Per germline, CDR1 SEHNR and CDR2 FQNEAQ (reference sequence). V lost 5 bases and J 4 bases, leaving 17 bases between the germline ends. CDR3 sequence reads: CASSAGLRGGYGYTF. DNA of the CDR3: TGTGCCAGCAGCGCGGGACTCCGCGGCGGCTATGGCTACACCTTC.

A few counts support this clonotype. The chain combines TRBV14 with TRBJ1-4; a possible D gene is TRBD1 (6 bases). The CDR3 has 14 amino acids. In germline, CDR1 is SGHDN, CDR2 FVKESK. V dropped 2 bases and J dropped 7 bases, with 11 bases sitting between them. CDR3 coding DNA: TGTGCCAGCAGCCAACTCACAGGGTCTGAAAAACTGTTTTTT. Translation: CASSQLTGSEKLFF.

This clonotype was counted between two and nine times. The genes are TRBV20-1 and TRBJ1-1; D is unresolved. Trimming removed 0 bases at V and 3 bases at J, with 11 bases between. CDR3 length: 14 residues. The germline V gene encodes CDR1 DFQATT and CDR2 SNEGSKA (reference sequence). The chain's CDR3 is CSARDGEGYTEAFF. The CDR3 coding sequence is TGCAGTGCTAGAGATGGGGAAGGTTACACTGAAGCTTTCTTT.

This clonotype occurred many times. The rearrangement uses TRBV7-9 and TRBJ2-7; no reliable D call. This CDR3 region has 15 residues. Deletions cut 1 base from V and 1 base from J, with 11 bases between. Germline CDR1 and CDR2: SEHNR and FQNEAQ (reference sequence). CDR3 nucleotide sequence: TGTGCCAGCAGCTTAGATGGAGAAATATCCTACGAGCAGTACTTC. It specifies CASSLDGEISYEQYF.

The chain carries TRBV7-8 and TRBJ2-2; weak D call: TRBD1 (6 bases). The CDR3 has 16 residues. Trimming removed 10 bases from V and 3 bases from J, with 21 bases in between. Per the germline V gene, CDR1 is SGHVS and CDR2 is FQNEAQ. As DNA, the CDR3 is TGTGCCACACCGGGACAAAGGGGAACCTACACCGGGGAGCTGTTTTTT. Translating gives CATPGQRGTYTGELFF.

The chain employs TRBV7-9 and TRBJ2-1; no firm D call. Germline V CDR1 and CDR2: SEHNR, FQNEAQ (reference sequence). Trimming took 7 bases from V and 9 from J, leaving 10 bases between them. The length of the CDR3 is 11 residues. The CDR3 DNA sequence: TGTGCCAGCACTACAGAAAGTGAGCAGTTCTTC. The encoded protein is CASTTESEQFF.

V and J are TRBV12-3 or TRBV12-4 and TRBJ1-1, with 10 bases identical to TRBD1. V was clipped by 5 bases and J by 1 base; unmatched bases: 22. The CDR3 is made up of 21 amino acids. CDR3 DNA sequence: TGTGCCAGCAGTGGACCACCATCACCAGGACAGGGGGTTTCGTCGAACACTGAAGCTTTCTTT. Protein product: CASSGPPSPGQGVSSNTEAFF.

The J gene is TRBJ2-3, the V gene TRBV12-3 or TRBV12-4; D uncertain. The CDR3 contains 13 residues. Trimming left V 4 bases short and J 2 bases short, with 7 bases between. CDR3 DNA sequence: TGTGCCAGCAGTTCGGTAGACACAGATACGCAGTATTTT. Its translation is CASSSVDTDTQYF.

The chain links TRBV12-5 to TRBJ2-1; perhaps TRBD1 as D (6 bases). The V gene lost 7 bases and the J gene lost 4 bases, with 11 bases spanning the gap. The germline V gene encodes CDR1 LGHNT and CDR2 FRNRAP. This CDR3 has 13 amino acids. DNA of the CDR3: TGTGCTAGTGATCCCACAGGGTACAATGAGCAGTTCTTC. As protein: CASDPTGYNEQFF.

The sample holds a few counts of this clonotype. The chain carries TRBV29-1 and TRBJ1-2; perhaps TRBD1 as D (5 bases). Trimming stripped 2 bases from V and 3 bases from J, with 16 bases between. The germline CDR1 and CDR2 sequences are SQVTM and ANQGSEA. This CDR3 contains 15 residues. The CDR3 sequence: CSVEIPGRVDYGYTF. The CDR3 coding sequence is TGCAGCGTTGAAATACCGGGGCGCGTGGACTATGGCTACACCTTC. The complete variable domain, with remaining parts taken from reference TRBV29-1 and TRBJ1-2, reads SAVISQKPSRDICQRGTSLTIQCQVDSQVTMMFWYRQQPGQSLTLIATANQGSEATYESGFVIDKFPISRPNLTFSTLTVSNMSPEDSSIYLCSVEIPGRVDYGYTFGSGTRLTVV.

To note about this clonotype: The germline gene is not matched at one end of the junction; a read error may be the cause. The chain combines TRBV5-4 with TRBJ2-1; 11 bases are shared with TRBD2. Germline assignment: CDR1 SGHNT and CDR2 YYREEE (reference sequence). The length of the CDR3 is 17 residues. The CDR3 bases are TGTACCAGCAGCCTCCATAGCGGGAGGGCTACCTACAATGAGCAGTTCTTC. It specifies CTSSLHSGRATYNEQFF. Together with reference TRBV5-4 and TRBJ2-1, the CDR3 gives the full variable domain: ETGVTQSPTHLIKTRGQQVTLRCSSQSGHNTVSWYQQALGQGPQFIFQYYREEENGRGNFPPRFSGLQFPNYSSELNVNALELDDSALYLCTSSLHSGRATYNEQFFGPGTRLTVL.

The chain has TRBV12-3 or TRBV12-4 and TRBJ2-5; TRBD2 agrees at 10 bases. V lost 7 bases to trimming and J lost 4 bases; unmatched junction nucleotides: 12. The CDR3 runs 16 residues. The CDR3 is CASNFGTSAATETQYF. Written as DNA, the CDR3 is TGTGCCAGCAACTTTGGGACTAGCGCCGCTACAGAGACCCAGTACTTC.

The chain links TRBV7-3 to TRBJ1-4, with D tentatively TRBD1 (5 bases). The CDR3 length is 15 residues. CDR1 is SGHTA, CDR2 FQGTGA, per germline. V lost 5 bases, J lost 3 bases, and 13 bases lay in between. The CDR3 sequence: CASSVNGAANEKLFF. The CDR3 coding sequence is TGTGCCAGCAGCGTAAACGGGGCGGCTAATGAAAAACTGTTTTTT.

Turning to this clonotype: A clone one base away is much larger, so this may be a read error. This chain joins TRBV7-9 and TRBJ2-5; D is unresolved. The CDR3 has 14 residues. V was shortened by 2 bases and J by 1 base, with 8 bases between the two germline ends. The germline V gene encodes CDR1 SEHNR and CDR2 FQNEAQ (reference sequence). The CDR3 reads CASSLRVSQETQYF. Written as DNA, the CDR3 is TGTGCCAGCAGCTTAAGGGTATCCCAAGAGACCCAGTACTTC.

The sample holds a few counts of this clonotype. The J gene is TRBJ2-3, the V gene TRBV20-1; D is ambiguous. The CDR3 totals 15 residues. Trimming removed 3 bases from V and 2 bases from J, with 15 bases in between. Germline CDR1 is DFQATT and CDR2 is SNEGSKA (reference sequence). The CDR3 loop is CSASQDWTYTDTQYF. The CDR3 DNA follows: TGCAGTGCTAGTCAAGACTGGACGTACACAGATACGCAGTATTTT.

On this clonotype itself: No conserved phenylalanine or tryptophan is present at the end of the CDR3, so a read error is the likely explanation. This chain uses TRBV3-1 with TRBJ2-3, with 10 bases fitting TRBD1. Germline values: CDR1 LGHDT, CDR2 YNNKEL (reference sequence). This CDR3 comprises 17 residues. V shed 4 bases, J shed 0 bases, and the junction held 7 bases outside the gene matches. The CDR3 region is CASSRQGAVLSTDTQYL. The CDR3 nucleotides are TGTGCCAGCAGCCGACAGGGGGCAGTTCTTAGCACAGATACGCAGTATCTT.

The sample holds a few counts of this clonotype. The chain uses TRBV5-1 and TRBJ1-2; D unresolved. Germline V gene sequence: CDR1 SGHRS, CDR2 YFSETQ. The CDR3 loop spans 13 amino acids. Trimming removed 0 bases from V and 2 bases from J, with 5 bases in between. CDR3 nucleotide sequence: TGCGCCAGCAGCTTGGTGGAAAACTATGGCTACACCTTC. It specifies CASSLVENYGYTF. Full variable domain (missing parts from reference TRBV5-1 and TRBJ1-2): KAGVTQTPRYLIKTRGQQVTLSCSPISGHRSVSWYQQTPGQGLQFLFEYFSETQRNKGNFPGRFSGRQFSNSRSEMNVSTLELGDSALYLCASSLVENYGYTFGSGTRLTVV.